The source of this T cell receptor beta chain is a study of blood T cell repertoires in COVID-19. Looking at the study overall: Sample material is recorded as cDNA or gDNA derived from T cells, B-cell-depleted T cells, or PBMCs.

CDR3 length equals 13 residues. Deletions cut 6 bases from V and 3 bases from J, with 12 bases between. Germline CDR1 MNHEY, CDR2 SMNVEV (reference sequence). Original methodology: Estimation of nucleated cell counts relied on the amplification of reference gene primers. Clones were read by immunoSEQ multiplex PCR, and TCRdb kept only the in-frame ones, dropping some. Clonal size and the V and J genes are those of that table, whereas D and trimming came from the DNA. The sample lists over 250,000 clones; roughly nine tenths were seen once. The source of this sequence is a woman aged 25 to 39 with COVID-19, enrolled during active disease. The sample comprised peripheral blood. The chain couples TRBV27 to TRBJ2-7, with a possible D match to TRBD1 (6 bases). The CDR3 loop is CASRSRGGYEQYF. In DNA form, the CDR3 reads TGTGCCAGCAGGTCCAGGGGCGGCTACGAGCAGTACTTC.